This paragraph reports one T cell receptor (beta chain). Its matching antigen is unknown. The CDR3 contains 14 residues. Germline loops: CDR1 SGHVS, CDR2 FNYEAQ. Trimming left V 2 bases short and J 7 bases short, with 12 bases between. Healthy bone marrow donors made up the donor group. The sample comes from a study of cytomegalovirus exposure and HLA in healthy donors. Study results and limitations: The only immune exposure information that was available was CMV serostatus. Earlier analysis yielded a pattern in which most TCR beta V segments were productive about 87% or about 30% of the time.

13 Jbeta primers and 60 Vbeta primers were used for the PCR. Authors' data handling: In a later analysis, around 10 million of 83 million or so unique beta chains occurred in at least two donors. Using immunoSEQ multiplex PCR, the repertoire was profiled, and TCRdb retains in-frame clones only, with some absent. V, J and clone size reflect that table, while D and trimming were determined from the DNA. The sample includes fewer than 200,000 clones, around 80% seen only once; the top ten take about 5%. The sequenced material came from PBMCs. The source is a woman aged 45-65 years in good health and CMV-seropositive. V and J are TRBV7-6 and TRBJ2-1, with D possibly matching TRBD1 (5 bases). Here the CDR3 reads CASSLIGVENEQFF. The CDR3 DNA follows: TGTGCCAGCAGCTTAATAGGGGTGGAGAATGAGCAGTTCTTC. The variable domain in full, completed from reference TRBV7-6 and TRBJ2-1, reads GAGVSQSPRYKVTKRGQDVALRCDPISGHVSLYWYRQALGQGPEFLTYFNYEAQQDKSGLPNDRFSAERPEGSISTLTIQRTEQRDSAMYRCASSLIGVENEQFFGPGTRLTVL.